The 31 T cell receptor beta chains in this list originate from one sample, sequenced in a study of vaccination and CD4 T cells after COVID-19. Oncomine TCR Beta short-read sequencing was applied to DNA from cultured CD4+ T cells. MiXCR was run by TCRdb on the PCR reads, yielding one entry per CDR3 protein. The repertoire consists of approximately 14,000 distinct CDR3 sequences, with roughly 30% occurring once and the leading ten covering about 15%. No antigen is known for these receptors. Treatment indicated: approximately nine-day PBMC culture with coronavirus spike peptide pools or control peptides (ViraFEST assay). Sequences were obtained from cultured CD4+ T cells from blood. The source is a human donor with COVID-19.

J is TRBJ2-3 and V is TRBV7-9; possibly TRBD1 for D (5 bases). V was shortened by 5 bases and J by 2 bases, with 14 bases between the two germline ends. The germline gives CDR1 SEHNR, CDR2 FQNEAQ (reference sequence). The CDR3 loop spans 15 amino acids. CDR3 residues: CASSSSRGYTDTQYF. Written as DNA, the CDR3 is TGTGCCAGCAGCAGTTCTAGGGGTTACACAGATACGCAGTATTTT. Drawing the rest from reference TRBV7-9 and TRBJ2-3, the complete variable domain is DTGVSQNPRHKITKRGQNVTFRCDPISEHNRLYWYRQTLGQGPEFLTYFQNEAQLEKSRLLSDRFSAERPKGSFSTLEIQRTEQGDSAMYLCASSSSRGYTDTQYFGPGTRLTVL.

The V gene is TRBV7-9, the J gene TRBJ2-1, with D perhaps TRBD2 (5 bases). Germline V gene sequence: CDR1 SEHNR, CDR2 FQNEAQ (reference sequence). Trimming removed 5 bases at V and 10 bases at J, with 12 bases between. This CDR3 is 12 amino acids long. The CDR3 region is CASSVDSTEQFF. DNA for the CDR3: TGTGCCAGCAGCGTGGACTCGACGGAGCAGTTCTTC.

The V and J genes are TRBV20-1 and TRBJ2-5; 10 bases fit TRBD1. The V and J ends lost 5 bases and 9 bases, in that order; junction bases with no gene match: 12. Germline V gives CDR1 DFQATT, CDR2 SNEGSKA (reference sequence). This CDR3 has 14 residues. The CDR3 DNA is TGCAGTGCTCCACGGACAGGGGGGTTGGAGTCCCAGTACTTC. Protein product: CSAPRTGGLESQYF.

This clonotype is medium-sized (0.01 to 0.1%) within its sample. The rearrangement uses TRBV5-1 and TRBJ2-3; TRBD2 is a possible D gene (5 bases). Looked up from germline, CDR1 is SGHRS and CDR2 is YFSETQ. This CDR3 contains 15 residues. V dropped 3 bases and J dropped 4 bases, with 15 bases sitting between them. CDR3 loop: CASSYREGTADTQYF. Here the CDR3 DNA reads TGCGCCAGCAGCTACCGTGAGGGTACCGCAGATACGCAGTATTTT.

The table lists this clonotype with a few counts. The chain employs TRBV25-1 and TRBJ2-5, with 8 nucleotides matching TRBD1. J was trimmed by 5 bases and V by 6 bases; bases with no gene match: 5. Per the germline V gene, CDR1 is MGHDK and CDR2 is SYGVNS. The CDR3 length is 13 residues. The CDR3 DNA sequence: TGTGCCAGCAGCGACAGGGGAAGGGAGACCCAGTACTTC. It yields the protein CASSDRGRETQYF.

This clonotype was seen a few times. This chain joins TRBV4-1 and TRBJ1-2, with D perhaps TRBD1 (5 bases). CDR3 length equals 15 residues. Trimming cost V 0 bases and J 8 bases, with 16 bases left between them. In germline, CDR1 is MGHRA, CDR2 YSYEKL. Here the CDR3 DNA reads TGCGCCAGCAGCCAAGAAGGAGGGGCACCGCCCGGCTACACCTTC. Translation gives CASSQEGGAPPGYTF.

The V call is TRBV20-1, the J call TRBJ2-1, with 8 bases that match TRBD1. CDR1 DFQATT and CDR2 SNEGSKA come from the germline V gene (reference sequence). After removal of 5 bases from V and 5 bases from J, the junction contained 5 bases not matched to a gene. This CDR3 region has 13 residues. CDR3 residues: CSAWTGWDNEQFF. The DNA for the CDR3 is TGCAGTGCTTGGACAGGGTGGGACAATGAGCAGTTCTTC.

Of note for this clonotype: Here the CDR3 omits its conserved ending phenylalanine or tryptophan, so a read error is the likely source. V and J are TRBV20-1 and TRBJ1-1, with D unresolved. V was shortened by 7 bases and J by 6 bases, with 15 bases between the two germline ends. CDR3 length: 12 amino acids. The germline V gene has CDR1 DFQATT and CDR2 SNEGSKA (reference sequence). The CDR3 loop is CSVTAPLAEAFL. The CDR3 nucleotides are TGCAGTGTTACGGCCCCCTTGGCTGAAGCTTTCCTT.

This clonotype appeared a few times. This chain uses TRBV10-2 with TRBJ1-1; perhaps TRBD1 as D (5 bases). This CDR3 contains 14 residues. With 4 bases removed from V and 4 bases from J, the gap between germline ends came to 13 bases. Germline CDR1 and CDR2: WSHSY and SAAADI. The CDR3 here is CASSVGVGSTEAFF. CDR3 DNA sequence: TGCGCCAGCAGTGTAGGGGTCGGGAGCACTGAAGCTTTCTTT.

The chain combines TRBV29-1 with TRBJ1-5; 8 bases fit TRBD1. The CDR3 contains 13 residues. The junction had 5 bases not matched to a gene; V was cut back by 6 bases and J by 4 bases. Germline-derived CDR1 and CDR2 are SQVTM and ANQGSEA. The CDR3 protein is CSVRTGKNQPQHF. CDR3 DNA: TGCAGCGTCAGGACAGGGAAAAATCAGCCCCAGCATTTT.

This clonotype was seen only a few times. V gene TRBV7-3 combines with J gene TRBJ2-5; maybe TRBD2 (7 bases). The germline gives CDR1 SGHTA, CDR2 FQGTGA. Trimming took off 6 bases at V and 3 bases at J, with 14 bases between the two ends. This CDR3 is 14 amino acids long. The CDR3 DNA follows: TGTGCCAGCAGTCCGGGGGGCCCCGAAGAGACCCAGTACTTC. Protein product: CASSPGGPEETQYF.

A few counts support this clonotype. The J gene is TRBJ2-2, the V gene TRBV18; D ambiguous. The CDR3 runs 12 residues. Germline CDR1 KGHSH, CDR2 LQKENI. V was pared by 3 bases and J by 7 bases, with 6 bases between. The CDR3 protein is CASSPSSGELFF. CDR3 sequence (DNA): TGTGCCAGCTCACCGTCTAGCGGGGAGCTGTTTTTT.

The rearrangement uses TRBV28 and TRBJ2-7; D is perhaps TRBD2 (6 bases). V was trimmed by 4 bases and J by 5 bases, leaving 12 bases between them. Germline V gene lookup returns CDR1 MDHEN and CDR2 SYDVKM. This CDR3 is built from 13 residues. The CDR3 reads CASSSTSFNEQYF. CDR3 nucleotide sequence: TGTGCCAGCAGTTCGACTAGTTTTAACGAGCAGTACTTC. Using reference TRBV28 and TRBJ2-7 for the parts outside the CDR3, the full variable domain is DVKVTQSSRYLVKRTGEKVFLECVQDMDHENMFWYRQDPGLGLRLIYFSYDVKMKEKGDIPEGYSVSREKKERFSLILESASTNQTSMYLCASSSTSFNEQYFGPGTRLTVT.

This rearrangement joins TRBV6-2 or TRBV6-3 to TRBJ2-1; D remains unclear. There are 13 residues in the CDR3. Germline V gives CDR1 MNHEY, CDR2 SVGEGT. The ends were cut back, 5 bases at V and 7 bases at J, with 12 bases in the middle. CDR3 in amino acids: CASSTGVGNEQFF. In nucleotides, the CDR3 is TGTGCCAGCAGTACGGGTGTGGGGAATGAGCAGTTCTTC.

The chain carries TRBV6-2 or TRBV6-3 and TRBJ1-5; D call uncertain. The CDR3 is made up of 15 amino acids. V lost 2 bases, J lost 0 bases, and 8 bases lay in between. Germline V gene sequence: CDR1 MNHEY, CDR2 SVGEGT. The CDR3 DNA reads TGTGCCAGCAGTTACGTAGTCACTAGCAATCAGCCCCAGCATTTT. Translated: CASSYVVTSNQPQHF.

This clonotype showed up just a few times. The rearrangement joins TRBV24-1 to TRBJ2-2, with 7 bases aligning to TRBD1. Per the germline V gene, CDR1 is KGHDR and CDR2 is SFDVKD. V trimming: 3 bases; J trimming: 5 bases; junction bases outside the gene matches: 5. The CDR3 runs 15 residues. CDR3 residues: CATSDGGRGTGELFF. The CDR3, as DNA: TGTGCCACCAGTGATGGCGGCAGGGGGACCGGGGAGCTGTTTTTT.

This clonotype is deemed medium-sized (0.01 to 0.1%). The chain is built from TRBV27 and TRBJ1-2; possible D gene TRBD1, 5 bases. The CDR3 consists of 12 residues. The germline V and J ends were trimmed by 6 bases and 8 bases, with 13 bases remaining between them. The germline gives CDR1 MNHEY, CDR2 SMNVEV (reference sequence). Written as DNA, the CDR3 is TGTGCCAGCAGGTGGGGGGTCGGAGGCTACACCTTC. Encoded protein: CASRWGVGGYTF.

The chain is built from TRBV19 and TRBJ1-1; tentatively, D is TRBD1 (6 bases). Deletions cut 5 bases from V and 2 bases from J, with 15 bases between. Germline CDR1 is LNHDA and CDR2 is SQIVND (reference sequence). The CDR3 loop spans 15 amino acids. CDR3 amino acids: CASSFNRDPNTEAFF. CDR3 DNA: TGTGCCAGTAGTTTTAACAGGGACCCAAACACTGAAGCTTTCTTT.

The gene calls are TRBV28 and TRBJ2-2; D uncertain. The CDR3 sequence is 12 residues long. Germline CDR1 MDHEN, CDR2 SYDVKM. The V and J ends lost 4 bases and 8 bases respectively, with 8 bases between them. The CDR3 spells CASSWGTGELFF. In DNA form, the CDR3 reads TGTGCCAGCAGTTGGGGTACTGGGGAGCTGTTTTTT. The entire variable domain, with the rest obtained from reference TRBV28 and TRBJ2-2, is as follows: DVKVTQSSRYLVKRTGEKVFLECVQDMDHENMFWYRQDPGLGLRLIYFSYDVKMKEKGDIPEGYSVSREKKERFSLILESASTNQTSMYLCASSWGTGELFFGEGSRLTVL.

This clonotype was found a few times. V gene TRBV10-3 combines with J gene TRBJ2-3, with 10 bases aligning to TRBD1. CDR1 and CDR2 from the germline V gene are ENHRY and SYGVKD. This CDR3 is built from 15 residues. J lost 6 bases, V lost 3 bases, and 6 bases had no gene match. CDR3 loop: CAISDQGTGEDTQYF. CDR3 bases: TGTGCCATCAGTGACCAAGGGACAGGGGAGGATACGCAGTATTTT.

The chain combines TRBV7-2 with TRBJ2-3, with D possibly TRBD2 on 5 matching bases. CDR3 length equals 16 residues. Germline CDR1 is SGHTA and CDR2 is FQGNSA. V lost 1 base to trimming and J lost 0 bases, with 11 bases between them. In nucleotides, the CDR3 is TGTGCCAGCAGCTTAGTGGGTACGGGGAGCACAGATACGCAGTATTTT. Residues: CASSLVGTGSTDTQYF.

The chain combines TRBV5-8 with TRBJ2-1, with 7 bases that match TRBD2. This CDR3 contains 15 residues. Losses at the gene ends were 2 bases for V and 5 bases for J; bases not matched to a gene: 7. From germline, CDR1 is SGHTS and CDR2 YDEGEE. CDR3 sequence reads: CASSFIKSGDNEQFF. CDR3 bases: TGTGCCAGCAGCTTCATAAAGAGCGGGGACAATGAGCAGTTCTTC.

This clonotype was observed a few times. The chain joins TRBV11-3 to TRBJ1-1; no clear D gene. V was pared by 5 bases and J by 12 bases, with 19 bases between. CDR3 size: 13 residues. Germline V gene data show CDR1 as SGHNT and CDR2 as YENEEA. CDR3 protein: CASSLGYGEETFF. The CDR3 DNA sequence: TGTGCCAGCAGCCTCGGCTATGGAGAGGAGACTTTCTTT. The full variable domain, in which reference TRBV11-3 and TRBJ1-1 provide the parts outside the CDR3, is EAGVVQSPRYKIIEKKQPVAFWCNPISGHNTLYWYLQNLGQGPELLIRYENEEAVDDSQLPKDRFSAERLKGVDSTLKIQPAELGDSAVYLCASSLGYGEETFFGQGTRLTVV.

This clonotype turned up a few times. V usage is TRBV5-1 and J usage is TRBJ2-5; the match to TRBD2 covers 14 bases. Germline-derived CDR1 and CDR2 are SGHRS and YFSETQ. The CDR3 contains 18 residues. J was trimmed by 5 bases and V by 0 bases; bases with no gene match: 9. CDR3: CASSLEGLAGALRETQYF. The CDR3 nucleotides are TGCGCCAGCAGCTTGGAGGGACTAGCGGGGGCCCTGAGGGAGACCCAGTACTTC.

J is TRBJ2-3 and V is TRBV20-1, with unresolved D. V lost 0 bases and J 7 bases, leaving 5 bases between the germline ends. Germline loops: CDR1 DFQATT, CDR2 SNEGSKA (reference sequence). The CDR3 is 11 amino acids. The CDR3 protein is CSARDVNTQYF. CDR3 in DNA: TGCAGTGCTAGAGATGTCAATACGCAGTATTTT.

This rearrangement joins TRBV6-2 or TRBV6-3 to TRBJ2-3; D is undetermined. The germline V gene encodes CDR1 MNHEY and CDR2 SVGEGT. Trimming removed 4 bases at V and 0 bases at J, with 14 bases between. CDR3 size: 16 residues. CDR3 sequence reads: CASSSQVRRSTDTQYF. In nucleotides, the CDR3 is TGTGCCAGCAGTTCTCAAGTGAGGCGTAGCACAGATACGCAGTATTTT.

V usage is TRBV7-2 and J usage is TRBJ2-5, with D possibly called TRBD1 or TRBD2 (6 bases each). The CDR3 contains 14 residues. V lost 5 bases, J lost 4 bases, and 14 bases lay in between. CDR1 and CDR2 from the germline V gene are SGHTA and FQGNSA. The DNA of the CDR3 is TGTGCCAGCAGCGCCGGGGGCCAGGGAGAGACCCAGTACTTC. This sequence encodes CASSAGGQGETQYF.

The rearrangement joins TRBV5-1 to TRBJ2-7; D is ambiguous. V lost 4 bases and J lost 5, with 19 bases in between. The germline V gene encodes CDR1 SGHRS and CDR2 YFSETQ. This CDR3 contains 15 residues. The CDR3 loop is CASSPGLGSFDEQYF. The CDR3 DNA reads TGCGCCAGCAGCCCAGGATTAGGCAGTTTCGACGAGCAGTACTTC.

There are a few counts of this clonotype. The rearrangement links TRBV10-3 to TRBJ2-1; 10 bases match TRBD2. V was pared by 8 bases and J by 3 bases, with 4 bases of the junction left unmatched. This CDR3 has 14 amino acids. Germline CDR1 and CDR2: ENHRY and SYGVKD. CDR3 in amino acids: CAIGGLALYNEQFF. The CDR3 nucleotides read TGTGCCATCGGGGGACTAGCGCTCTACAATGAGCAGTTCTTC.

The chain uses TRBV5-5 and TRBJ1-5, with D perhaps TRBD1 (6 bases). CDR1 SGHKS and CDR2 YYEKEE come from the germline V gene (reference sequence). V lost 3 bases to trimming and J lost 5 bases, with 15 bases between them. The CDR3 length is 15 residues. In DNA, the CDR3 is TGTGCCAGCAGCTGGGGGGCCAGCAAAGATCAGCCCCAGCATTTT. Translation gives CASSWGASKDQPQHF.

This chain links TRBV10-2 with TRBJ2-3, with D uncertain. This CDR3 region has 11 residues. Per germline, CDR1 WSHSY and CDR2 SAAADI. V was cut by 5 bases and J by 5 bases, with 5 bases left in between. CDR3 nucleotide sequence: TGCGCCAGCAGTCGGAAAGATACGCAGTATTTT. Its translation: CASSRKDTQYF.